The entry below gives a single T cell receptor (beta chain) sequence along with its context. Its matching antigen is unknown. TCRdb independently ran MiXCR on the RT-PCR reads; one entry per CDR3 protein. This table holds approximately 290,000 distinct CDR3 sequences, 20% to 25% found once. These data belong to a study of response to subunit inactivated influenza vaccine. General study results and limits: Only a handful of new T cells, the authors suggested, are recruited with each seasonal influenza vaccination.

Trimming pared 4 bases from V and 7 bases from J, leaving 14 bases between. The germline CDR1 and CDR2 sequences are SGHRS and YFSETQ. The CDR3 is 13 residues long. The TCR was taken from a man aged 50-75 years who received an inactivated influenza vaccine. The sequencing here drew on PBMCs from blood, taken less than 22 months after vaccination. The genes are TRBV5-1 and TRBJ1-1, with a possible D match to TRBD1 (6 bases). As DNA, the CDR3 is TGCGCCAGCAGCGCGACAGGTGGAGGTGAAGCTTTCTTT. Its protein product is CASSATGGGEAFF.